This T cell receptor (beta chain) stems from a study of blood T cell repertoires in COVID-19 (dated by TCRdb to about 2020). Study-wide context: Samples covering the acute and convalescent phases of COVID-19 were provided by collaborators in the United States, Italy and Spain. The prospective study material was composed of cDNA or gDNA derived from T cells, B-cell-depleted T cells, or PBMCs. Deeply sampled blood TCRbeta repertoires from subjects exposed to, actively infected with, or recovered from COVID-19 were included in the dataset. The repertoires were released in a freely available public database intended as a resource for research on the immune response to SARS-CoV-2. Samples came from the ongoing ImmuneRACE study (first 160 participants) plus 1,254 subjects from 6 global collaborators. Sample metadata almost always included a de-identified subject ID, COVID-19 status, age in years and sex. HLA class I and class II types, where available, came from metadata supplied by the sample provider rather than from assay-based typing.

TCRbeta CDR3 regions were amplified from genomic DNA by means of the immunoSEQ Assay, a bias-controlled multiplex PCR. The paper's data handling went like this. Nucleated cell counts per sample were estimated from amplification of reference gene primers within the assay. Sequence reads were collapsed and filtered to measure the absolute abundance of every unique TCRbeta CDR3 rearrangement. For each sample, productive Simpson clonality was calculated by taking the square root of Simpson's diversity index across productive rearrangements. TCRdb provides this immuneACCESS table in a form limited to in-frame rearrangements. Some clones are lacking; in checked studies, under half of them reflect an unresolved V gene, and why the rest are absent is not known. V, J and clone size were drawn from that table, and D and trimming were deduced from the DNA. The table for this sample lists hundreds of thousands of clones; 85% of them were counted only once. About an eighth of the sample comes from the top ten.

A remark on this clone: What antigen it recognizes has not been identified. Qualities for individual bases were not recorded, and no much larger clone is one base off.

Collaborating institutions collected whole blood in K2EDTA tubes following their own protocols. For TCRbeta analysis, collaborator samples were shipped as frozen whole blood, as isolated PBMCs, or as DNA extracted from either sample type. Reading from cysteine to phenylalanine, the CDR3 counts 13 amino acids. The kept DNA is CDR3 alone, 39 bases in frame from the first base. Sequences GTSNPN (CDR1) and SVGIG (CDR2) are obtained from the germline V gene (reference sequence). Ends trimmed: V by 3 bases, J by 2 bases; bases unmatched to a gene: 4. Broader findings and caveats from the paper: Clinical and demographic metadata were provided uncurated, with the amount varying by source and participant.

The chain is encoded by TRBV30 joined to TRBJ2-7, and TRBD2 aligns with 7 junction nucleotides. The sample consisted of peripheral blood. This TCR came from a human donor in a cohort sampled during active COVID-19. The CDR3 region: CAWRTSSTYEQYF. Here is the DNA: TGTGCCTGGAGGACTAGCTCGACCTACGAGCAGTACTTC.